This T cell receptor (beta chain) was sequenced for a study of regulatory T cells in long-lasting Graves disease. Libraries of TCR beta came from iRepertoire HTBI primers plus Arm-PCR of CDR3 regions. TCRdb used MiXCR to reprocess the multiplex PCR reads, holding one entry per CDR3 protein. The table lists about 470,000 distinct CDR3 sequences, 15% to 20% of them singletons, with 9.5% to 15% in the top ten. This clonotype was seen ten or more times. The antigen remains unidentified. Indicated time point: newly diagnosed GD, antithyroid drugs for less than 3 months. The authors made the TCR library using RNA they extracted from PBMCs. Overall study findings and caveats: When disease was persistent, TRBV28, TRBJ1-2 and TRBJ2-5 were the favored segments.

CDR3 length: 14 residues. V gave up 1 base and J gave up 4 bases, with 10 bases separating them. CDR1 and CDR2 (germline): LGHDT, YNNKEL (reference sequence). The same data also contributed to another study, on T cells in Graves' hyperthyroidism and ophthalmopathy. That work adds: Initially, a first-round RT-PCR of the TCR CDR3 employed the HTBI primer set. Most expanded thyroid clonotypes above 0.001 recurred in blood. Ophthalmopathy was told apart from stable hyperthyroidism by a 13 V-J model.

V gene TRBV3-1 combines with J gene TRBJ1-2; D gene ambiguous. The source material was peripheral blood mononuclear cells (PBMCs), sampled at new diagnosis, from a patient treated with antithyroid drugs. The sequence came from a man in his forties with Graves disease. The CDR3 loop reads CASSQGTVFYGYTF. CDR3 DNA sequence: TGTGCCAGCAGCCAAGGGACGGTATTCTATGGCTACACCTTC.